The 6 T cell receptor beta chains below were found in one sample sequenced in a study of type 1 regulatory T cells. Their cognate antigens are unknown. TCRdb passed the reads through MiXCR, listing each CDR3 protein once. The sample consists of just over 14,000 distinct CDR3 sequences, roughly an eighth of them appearing once. The sample comprised cultured T cells, either the whole culture or a sorted T cell fraction (not recorded which). These receptors were obtained from a human donor in good health.

In this sample, this clonotype turned up many times. The chain carries TRBV6-5 and TRBJ1-1, with a weak D call TRBD1 (6 bases). The CDR3 sequence is 13 residues long. Germline V gives CDR1 MNHEY, CDR2 SVGAGI. The germline V and J ends were trimmed by 7 bases and 10 bases, with 19 bases remaining between them. CDR3 protein: CASTSPGKGGAFF. The CDR3 DNA is TGTGCCAGCACCTCCCCGGGGAAGGGGGGAGCTTTCTTT.

This clonotype was picked up many times. CDR3: CSARFGGRGTYEQYF. The CDR3 bases are TGCAGTGCTAGATTCGGCGGGAGAGGTACCTACGAGCAGTACTTC. V gene TRBV20-1 combines with J gene TRBJ2-7; TRBD2 matches 7 bases. This CDR3 has 15 residues. Looked up from germline, CDR1 is DFQATT and CDR2 is SNEGSKA (reference sequence). V gave up 2 bases and J gave up 2 bases; unmatched junction bases: 9.

In its sample, this clonotype was seen many times. The J gene is TRBJ2-2, the V gene TRBV5-1; 10 positions agree with TRBD1. J gave up 5 bases and V 6 bases, and 4 bases lay outside the gene matches. The CDR3 extends over 14 amino acids. Per germline, CDR1 SGHRS and CDR2 YFSETQ. The CDR3 loop reads CASTGTGETGELFF. The CDR3 nucleotides are TGCGCCAGCACTGGGACAGGGGAAACCGGGGAGCTGTTTTTT.

This clonotype was recorded many times. The chain joins TRBV20-1 to TRBJ2-5, with D unclear. Trimming pared 1 base from V and 1 base from J, leaving 10 bases between. Germline V CDR1 and CDR2: DFQATT, SNEGSKA (reference sequence). This CDR3 comprises 14 residues. The CDR3: CSARARQSQETQYF. The CDR3 nucleotides are TGCAGTGCTAGAGCTAGGCAGAGCCAAGAGACCCAGTACTTC.

This clonotype was seen ten or more times. The CDR3 reads CASSSGREGEKLFF. CDR3 bases: TGCGCCAGCAGCTCGGGAAGGGAGGGAGAAAAACTGTTTTTT. The chain uses TRBV5-1 and TRBJ1-4; D is unclear. This CDR3 spans 14 amino acids. The germline V gene has CDR1 SGHRS and CDR2 YFSETQ. The V and J ends lost 3 bases and 8 bases respectively, with 14 bases between them.

This clonotype was recorded many times. The CDR3 is CASSLAGRDTQYF. The CDR3 DNA is TGTGCCAGCAGCTTGGCGGGGAGAGATACGCAGTATTTT. This rearrangement joins TRBV5-6 to TRBJ2-3, with D perhaps TRBD2 (5 bases). The V gene's germline CDR1 is SGHDT and CDR2 YYEEEE. V was pared by 0 bases and J by 5 bases, with 7 bases between. The CDR3 is 13 amino acids.